The TCR beta chain under discussion was sequenced for a study of blood T cell repertoires in COVID-19. The CDR3 contains 16 residues. With 3 bases removed from V and 3 bases from J, the gap between germline ends came to 15 bases. CDR1 MDHEN and CDR2 SYDVKM come from the germline V gene. In the study's own analysis: Amplification of reference gene primers was used by the study to estimate nucleated cell counts. Here immunoSEQ multiplex PCR was the method, and the copy in TCRdb shows in-frame clones only, minus some. The V and J calls and the clone size are those of that table, but D and trimming were determined from the DNA. The sample has under 150,000 clones; 65% to 90% are singletons. This clone was counted once.

The source of this sequence is a woman aged 60-75 years with active or convalescent COVID-19. This chain joins TRBV28 and TRBJ2-1; a weak D match, TRBD2 (6 bases). Sample: peripheral blood. The CDR3 here is CASSLNTGVVYNEQFF. The CDR3 DNA reads as TGTGCCAGCAGTTTGAACACGGGGGTTGTCTACAATGAGCAGTTCTTC.